The sequence of this TCR beta chain was determined in a study of blood T cell repertoires in COVID-19 (dated by TCRdb to 2018 to 2020). About the study as a whole: The collaborator samples originated in the United States, Italy and Spain and spanned the acute and convalescent phases of COVID-19. The sample metadata nearly always contained a de-identified subject ID, COVID-19 status, age in years and sex. Subjects who had been exposed to COVID-19, were actively infected with it, or had recovered from it provided the deeply sampled blood TCRbeta repertoires that made up the dataset. Where available, HLA class I and class II types were taken from metadata supplied by the sample provider and were not determined by assay-based typing. The material from the prospective study consisted of cDNA or gDNA derived from T cells, B-cell-depleted T cells, or PBMCs. The repertoires were released in a freely available public database intended as a resource for research on the immune response to SARS-CoV-2. The samples were drawn from the first 160 participants of the ongoing ImmuneRACE study and from more than 1,000 subjects provided by 6 global collaborators.

As to this clone: It has no known antigen specificity. Base qualities are not recorded, but no much larger clone differs from it by a single base.

TCRbeta CDR3 regions were amplified from genomic DNA using the immunoSEQ Assay, a bias-controlled multiplex PCR. The original methods were these. The number of nucleated cells in each sample was estimated by amplification of reference gene primers within the assay. To quantify the absolute abundance of each unique TCRbeta CDR3 rearrangement, sequence reads were collapsed and filtered. For each sample, productive Simpson clonality was calculated as the square root of Simpson's diversity index across productive rearrangements. TCRdb took over this immuneACCESS table, retaining in-frame rearrangements with V and J assigned. Such tables are incomplete; in checked studies, under half of the missing clones stem from an unresolved V gene, and the remainder is unexplained. The DNA gave D and trimming, while V, J and clone size come from that table. Within this sample are fewer than 150,000 clones, with around 85% of them counted one time only. Of the sample, about 17% is held by the ten largest clones.

Overall results and qualifications from the work: The quantity of clinical and demographic metadata differed by source and by participant and was supplied without curation.

The germline V gene supplies CDR1 KGHSH and CDR2 LQKENI. Measured from the cysteine to the phenylalanine, the CDR3 is 16 residues long. The retained sequence is limited to the CDR3, 48 bases, with the frame set at the first base. The junction carries 21 bases between V and J, which are trimmed by 3 bases and 8 bases respectively. Each collaborating institution followed its own protocols to collect whole blood in K2EDTA tubes. Collaborator samples were shipped for TCRbeta analysis as frozen whole blood, isolated PBMCs, or DNA extracted from either sample type. The sample consisted of peripheral blood. This clonotype was sampled from a woman aged 50 to 65 with acute or convalescent COVID-19. Recombination joined TRBV18 with TRBJ2-3; the D gene is possibly TRBD1, with 6 bases matching. For the CDR3, the sequence is CASSPSRWGRSVTQYF. The nucleotide sequence is TGTGCCAGCTCACCCTCCCGCTGGGGGCGGTCTGTTACGCAGTATTTT. Full variable domain (CDR3 extended with the reference TRBV18 and TRBJ2-3 proteins): NAGVMQNPRHLVRRRGQEARLRCSPMKGHSHVYWYRQLPEEGLKFMVYLQKENIIDESGMPKERFSAEFPKEGPSILRIQQVVRGDSAAYFCASSPSRWGRSVTQYFGPGTRLTVL.